The 7 T cell receptor beta chains in this list originate from one sample, sequenced in a study of T cell repertoires in cytomegalovirus infection. Each CDR3 protein gets one entry after TCRdb re-called the reads with MiXCR. The table lists under 600,000 distinct CDR3 sequences, approximately 15% of them singletons. The sample taken for sequencing was CD8+ T cells from PBMCs. These receptors were taken from a human donor in good health (CMV status not recorded). Some clones in this sample may be carry-over from other donors' samples.

In regard to this clonotype: A much larger clone sits a single nucleotide away, making a read error possible. The rearrangement joins TRBV11-1 to TRBJ2-3, with D perhaps matching TRBD1 (6 bases). This CDR3 contains 14 residues. Germline V gene sequence: CDR1 SGHAT, CDR2 FQDESV (reference sequence). The CDR3 DNA reads TGTGCCAGCAGCCCTTTGGGGGCCACAGATATGCAGTATTTT. The encoded protein is CASSPLGATDMQYF.

This clonotype has just a few counts. J is TRBJ1-2 and V is TRBV10-3; a weak D match, TRBD1 (5 bases). The CDR3 contains 15 residues. Between the trimmed V and J ends, which lost 6 bases and 1 base, there was a span of 15 bases. CDR1 and CDR2 (germline): ENHRY, SYGVKD. In DNA, the CDR3 is TGTGCCATCAGCGGGGACGGGAGATATAACTATGGCTACACCTTC. This sequence encodes CAISGDGRYNYGYTF.

This clonotype was counted ten times or more. V is TRBV6-5 and J is TRBJ1-5; maybe TRBD1 (6 bases). Trimming removed 8 bases from V and 3 bases from J, with 14 bases in between. CDR1 MNHEY and CDR2 SVGAGI come from the germline V gene. This CDR3 has 14 residues. The CDR3 is CASARRGPNQPQHF. CDR3 in DNA: TGTGCCAGCGCGAGACGGGGGCCCAATCAGCCCCAGCATTTT.

The chain links TRBV27 to TRBJ1-2; 7 nucleotides agree with TRBD1. Germline V lookup: CDR1 MNHEY, CDR2 SMNVEV (reference sequence). Trimming removed 6 bases from V and 1 base from J; junction bases left unmatched: 8. The CDR3 consists of 15 residues. The CDR3 loop reads CASSSGQNFNYGYTF. CDR3 sequence (DNA): TGTGCCAGCAGCTCGGGACAGAATTTTAACTATGGCTACACCTTC.

The rearrangement links TRBV14 to TRBJ1-6, with 8 bases that match TRBD1. J lost 8 bases, V lost 0 bases, and 6 bases had no gene match. The V gene's germline CDR1 is SGHDN and CDR2 FVKESK. The CDR3 has 16 amino acids. Written as DNA, the CDR3 is TGTGCCAGCAGCCAAGAGCCAGGGGGCCGTTATTCACCCCTCCACTTT. Protein sequence: CASSQEPGGRYSPLHF.

At least ten counts were recorded for this clonotype. The chain has TRBV10-3 and TRBJ2-2; 11 bases map to TRBD2. Germline loops: CDR1 ENHRY, CDR2 SYGVKD. V was clipped by 3 bases and J by 3 bases; unmatched bases: 15. The CDR3 spans 20 residues. CDR3 amino acids: CAISDPPGTSGVVDTGELFF. In nucleotides, the CDR3 is TGTGCCATCAGTGACCCTCCCGGGACTAGCGGCGTGGTAGACACCGGGGAGCTGTTTTTT.

This clonotype is a singleton in its sample. The chain links TRBV10-3 to TRBJ2-1, with a weak D call TRBD1 (5 bases). V gave up 9 bases and J gave up 5 bases, with 11 bases separating them. Looked up from germline, CDR1 is ENHRY and CDR2 is SYGVKD. The CDR3 sequence is 12 residues long. CDR3 sequence: CAMGQAHNEQFF. The CDR3 nucleotides are TGTGCCATGGGGCAAGCCCACAATGAGCAGTTCTTC.